Described below is a single TCR beta chain sequence and its context. Germline CDR1 is KGHSH and CDR2 is LQKENI. The CDR3 extends over 16 amino acids. The V gene end was trimmed by 0 bases and the J gene end by 3 bases; junction bases not matched to a gene: 6. Sequencing used immunoSEQ multiplex PCR; TCRdb keeps in-frame clones, though not all of them. The data contain about 150,000 clones, 88% of them singletons. The data derive from a study of blood T cell repertoires in COVID-19. Study information: T cells, B-cell-depleted T cells, or PBMCs provided the cDNA or gDNA that served as material.

The chain recombines TRBV18 with TRBJ2-5; 8 bases align to TRBD1. Input material: peripheral blood. This TCR was recovered from a woman in her seventies with acute or convalescent COVID-19. The CDR3 loop is CASSPPWTGKEETQYF. The CDR3 bases are TGTGCCAGCTCACCACCGTGGACAGGGAAGGAAGAGACCCAGTACTTC.